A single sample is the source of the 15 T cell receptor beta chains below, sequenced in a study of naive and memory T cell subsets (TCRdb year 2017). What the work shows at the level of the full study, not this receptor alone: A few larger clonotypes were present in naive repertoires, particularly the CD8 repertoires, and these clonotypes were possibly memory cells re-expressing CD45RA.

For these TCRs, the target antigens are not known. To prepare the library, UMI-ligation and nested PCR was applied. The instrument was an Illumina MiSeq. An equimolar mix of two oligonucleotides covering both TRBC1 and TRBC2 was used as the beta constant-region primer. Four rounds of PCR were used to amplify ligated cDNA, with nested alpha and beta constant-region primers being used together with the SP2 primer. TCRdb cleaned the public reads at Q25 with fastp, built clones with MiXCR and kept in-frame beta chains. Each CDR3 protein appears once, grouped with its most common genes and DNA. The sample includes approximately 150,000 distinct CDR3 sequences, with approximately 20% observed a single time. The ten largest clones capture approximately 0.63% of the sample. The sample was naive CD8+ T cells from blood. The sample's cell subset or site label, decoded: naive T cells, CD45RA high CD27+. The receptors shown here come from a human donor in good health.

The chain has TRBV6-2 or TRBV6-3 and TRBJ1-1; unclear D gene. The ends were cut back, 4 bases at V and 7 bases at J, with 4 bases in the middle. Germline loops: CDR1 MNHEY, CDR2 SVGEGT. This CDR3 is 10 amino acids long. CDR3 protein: CASSSDEAFF. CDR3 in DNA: TGTGCCAGCAGTTCGGATGAAGCTTTCTTT.

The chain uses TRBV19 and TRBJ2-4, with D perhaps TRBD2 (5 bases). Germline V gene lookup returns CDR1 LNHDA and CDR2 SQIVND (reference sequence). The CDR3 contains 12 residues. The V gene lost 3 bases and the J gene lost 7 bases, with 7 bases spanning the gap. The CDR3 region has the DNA TGTGCCAGTAGTATGGACTCCAACATTCAGTACTTC. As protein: CASSMDSNIQYF.

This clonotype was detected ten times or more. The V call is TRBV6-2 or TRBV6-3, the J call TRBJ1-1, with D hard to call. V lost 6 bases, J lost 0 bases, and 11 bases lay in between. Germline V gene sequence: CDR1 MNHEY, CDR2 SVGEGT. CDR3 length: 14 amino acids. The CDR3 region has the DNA TGTGCCAGCAGACTTCCCGGGGTGAACACTGAAGCTTTCTTT. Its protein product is CASRLPGVNTEAFF.

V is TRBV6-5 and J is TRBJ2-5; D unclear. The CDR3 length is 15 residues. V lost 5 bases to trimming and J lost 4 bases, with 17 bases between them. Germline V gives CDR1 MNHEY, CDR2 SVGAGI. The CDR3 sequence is CASSARRALAETQYF. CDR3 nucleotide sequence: TGTGCCAGCAGTGCCCGCCGGGCGCTGGCAGAGACCCAGTACTTC.

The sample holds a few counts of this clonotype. CDR3 in amino acids: CASSQEGLAGETQYF. CDR3 sequence (DNA): TGTGCCAGCAGCCAAGAAGGACTAGCGGGTGAGACCCAGTACTTC. The chain links TRBV3-1 to TRBJ2-5, with 11 bases identical to TRBD2. This CDR3 region has 15 residues. Germline CDR1 LGHDT, CDR2 YNNKEL (reference sequence). V shed 0 bases and J 5 bases; nucleotides not matched to a gene: 2.

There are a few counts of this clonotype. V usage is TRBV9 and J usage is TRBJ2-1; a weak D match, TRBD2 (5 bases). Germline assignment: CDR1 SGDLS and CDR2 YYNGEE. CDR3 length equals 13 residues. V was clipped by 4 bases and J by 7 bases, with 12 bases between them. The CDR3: CASSRGLANEQFF. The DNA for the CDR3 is TGTGCCAGCAGCCGAGGGCTAGCTAATGAGCAGTTCTTC.

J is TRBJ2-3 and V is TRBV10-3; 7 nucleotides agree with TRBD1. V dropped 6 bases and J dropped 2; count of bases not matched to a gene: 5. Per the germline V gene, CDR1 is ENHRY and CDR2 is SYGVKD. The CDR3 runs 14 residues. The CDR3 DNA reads TGTGCCATCAGGGAAGGGACAGCCACAGATACGCAGTATTTT. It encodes CAIREGTATDTQYF.

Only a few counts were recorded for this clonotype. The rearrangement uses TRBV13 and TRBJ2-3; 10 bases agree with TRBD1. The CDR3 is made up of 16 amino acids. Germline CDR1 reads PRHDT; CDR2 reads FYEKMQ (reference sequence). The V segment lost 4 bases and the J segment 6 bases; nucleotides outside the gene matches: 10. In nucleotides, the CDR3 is TGTGCCAGCAGCTCCCGGGACAGGGGCCTTGTGGATACGCAGTATTTT. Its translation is CASSSRDRGLVDTQYF.

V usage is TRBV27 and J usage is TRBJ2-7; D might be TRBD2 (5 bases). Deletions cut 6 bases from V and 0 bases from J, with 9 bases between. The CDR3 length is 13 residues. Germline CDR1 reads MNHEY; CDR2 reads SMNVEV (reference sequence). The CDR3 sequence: CASSSGFSYEQYF. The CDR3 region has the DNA TGTGCCAGCAGCTCGGGGTTCTCCTACGAGCAGTACTTC.

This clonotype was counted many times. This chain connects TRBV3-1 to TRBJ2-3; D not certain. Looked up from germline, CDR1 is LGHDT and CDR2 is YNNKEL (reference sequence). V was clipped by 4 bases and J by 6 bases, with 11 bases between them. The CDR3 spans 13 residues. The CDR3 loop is CASSLEVGDTQYF. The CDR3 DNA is TGTGCCAGCAGCCTAGAGGTCGGGGATACGCAGTATTTT.

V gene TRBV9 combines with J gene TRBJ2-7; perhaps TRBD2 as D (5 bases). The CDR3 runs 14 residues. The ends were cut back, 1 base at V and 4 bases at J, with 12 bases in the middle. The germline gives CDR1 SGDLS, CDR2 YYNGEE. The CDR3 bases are TGTGCCAGCAGCGTAAATGGCGGGTCATACGAGCAGTACTTC. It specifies CASSVNGGSYEQYF.

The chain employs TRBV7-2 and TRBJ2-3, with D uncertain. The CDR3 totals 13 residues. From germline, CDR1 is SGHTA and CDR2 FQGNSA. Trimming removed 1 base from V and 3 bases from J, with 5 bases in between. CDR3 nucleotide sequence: TGTGCCAGCAGCTTAGTTACTACAGATACGCAGTATTTT. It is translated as CASSLVTTDTQYF.

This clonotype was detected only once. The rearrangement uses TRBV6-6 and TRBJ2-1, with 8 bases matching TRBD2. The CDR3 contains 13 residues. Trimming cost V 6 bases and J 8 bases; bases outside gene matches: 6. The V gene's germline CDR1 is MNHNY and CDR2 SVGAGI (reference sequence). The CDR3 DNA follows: TGTGCCAGCAGCCCGGGACTAGAGGATGAGCAGTTCTTC. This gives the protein CASSPGLEDEQFF.

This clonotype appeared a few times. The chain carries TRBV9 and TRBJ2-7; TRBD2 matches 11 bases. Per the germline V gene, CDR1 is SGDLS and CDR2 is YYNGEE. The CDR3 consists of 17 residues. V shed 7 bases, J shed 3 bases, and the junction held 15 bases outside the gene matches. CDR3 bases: TGTGCCAGCTCCGATCCTGGGGGACTAGCGGACGGCTACGAGCAGTACTTC. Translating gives CASSDPGGLADGYEQYF.

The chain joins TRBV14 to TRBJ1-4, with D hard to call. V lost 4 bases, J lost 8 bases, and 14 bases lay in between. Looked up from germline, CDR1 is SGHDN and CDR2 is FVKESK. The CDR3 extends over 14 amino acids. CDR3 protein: CASSLLSGREKLFF. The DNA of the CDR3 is TGTGCCAGCAGCCTGCTCTCGGGCCGGGAAAAACTGTTTTTT.